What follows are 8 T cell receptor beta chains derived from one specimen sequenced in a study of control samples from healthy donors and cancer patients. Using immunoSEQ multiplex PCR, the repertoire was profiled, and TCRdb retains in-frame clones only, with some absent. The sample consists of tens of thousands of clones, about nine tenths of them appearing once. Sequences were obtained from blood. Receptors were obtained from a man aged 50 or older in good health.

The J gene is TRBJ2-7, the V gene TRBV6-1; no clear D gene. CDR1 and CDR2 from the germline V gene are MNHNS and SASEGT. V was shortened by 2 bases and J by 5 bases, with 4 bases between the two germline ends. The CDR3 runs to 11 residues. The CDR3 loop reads CASSESNEQYF. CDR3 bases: TGTGCCAGCAGTGAAAGTAACGAGCAGTACTTC.

CDR3 bases: TGCGCCAGCAGCTTTTTGCACCCAGGGGGAAGCAATGAGCAGTTCTTC. This translates into CASSFLHPGGSNEQFF. The genes are TRBV5-1 and TRBJ2-1; 7 positions agree with TRBD1. The CDR3 has 16 residues. V dropped 2 bases and J dropped 6; count of bases not matched to a gene: 11. From germline, CDR1 is SGHRS and CDR2 YFSETQ. The full variable domain, its missing parts supplied by reference TRBV5-1 and TRBJ2-1, is KAGVTQTPRYLIKTRGQQVTLSCSPISGHRSVSWYQQTPGQGLQFLFEYFSETQRNKGNFPGRFSGRQFSNSRSEMNVSTLELGDSALYLCASSFLHPGGSNEQFFGPGTRLTVL.

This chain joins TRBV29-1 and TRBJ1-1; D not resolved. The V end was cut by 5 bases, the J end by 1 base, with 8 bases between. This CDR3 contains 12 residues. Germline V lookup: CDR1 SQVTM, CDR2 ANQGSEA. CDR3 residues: CSVTPKNTEAFF. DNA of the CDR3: TGCAGCGTTACCCCCAAGAACACTGAAGCTTTCTTT.

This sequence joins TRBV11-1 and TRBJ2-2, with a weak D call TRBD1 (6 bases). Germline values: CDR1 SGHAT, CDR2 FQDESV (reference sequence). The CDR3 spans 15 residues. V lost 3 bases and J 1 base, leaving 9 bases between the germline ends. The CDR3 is CASSFDRKNTGELFF. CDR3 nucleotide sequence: TGTGCCAGCAGCTTCGACAGGAAGAACACCGGGGAGCTGTTTTTT.

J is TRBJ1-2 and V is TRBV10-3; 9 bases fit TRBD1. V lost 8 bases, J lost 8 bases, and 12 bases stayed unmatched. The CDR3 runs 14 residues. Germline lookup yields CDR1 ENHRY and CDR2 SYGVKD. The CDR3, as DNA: TGTGCCATCGAGGACAGGGGTACCCCTAGCGGCTACACCTTC. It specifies CAIEDRGTPSGYTF.

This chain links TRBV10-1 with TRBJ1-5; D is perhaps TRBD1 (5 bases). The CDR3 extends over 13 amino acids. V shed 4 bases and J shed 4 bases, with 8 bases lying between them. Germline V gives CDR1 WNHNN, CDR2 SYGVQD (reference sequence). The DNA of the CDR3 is TGCGCCAGCAGTGGCCAGGGAAATCAGCCCCAGCATTTT. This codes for CASSGQGNQPQHF.

CDR3 region: CSGWGVATQETQYF. CDR3 DNA sequence: TGCAGCGGGTGGGGGGTGGCTACTCAAGAGACCCAGTACTTC. The chain uses TRBV29-1 and TRBJ2-5; the D gene is possibly TRBD2 (6 bases). This CDR3 has 14 amino acids. V was cut by 7 bases and J by 2 bases, with 17 bases left in between. The germline gives CDR1 SQVTM, CDR2 ANQGSEA.

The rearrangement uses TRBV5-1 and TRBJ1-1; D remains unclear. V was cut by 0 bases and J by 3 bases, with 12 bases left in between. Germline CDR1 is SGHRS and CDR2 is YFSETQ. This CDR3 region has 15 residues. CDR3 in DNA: TGCGCCAGCAGCTTGGCCCTCGGTGGGGACACTGAAGCTTTCTTT. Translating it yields CASSLALGGDTEAFF.